The present TCR beta chain was sequenced within a study of chemoradiotherapy in HPV16-positive cancers. V dropped 3 bases and J dropped 8; count of bases not matched to a gene: 6. CDR1 and CDR2 from the germline V gene are SGHAT and FQNNGV. The CDR3 has 13 amino acids. The assay was immunoSEQ multiplex PCR, and TCRdb's table has in-frame clones only and misses some. The data hold roughly 20,000 clones, with roughly 82% observed a single time. The sequences come from blood, collected from a patient who underwent chemoradiotherapy. The chain employs TRBV11-2 and TRBJ1-2, with 7 bases aligning to TRBD1. The receptor was isolated from a human donor with HPV-associated anogenital cancer. CDR3 loop: CASSLGTDAGYTF. As DNA, the CDR3 is TGTGCCAGCAGCTTGGGGACAGATGCAGGCTACACCTTC.